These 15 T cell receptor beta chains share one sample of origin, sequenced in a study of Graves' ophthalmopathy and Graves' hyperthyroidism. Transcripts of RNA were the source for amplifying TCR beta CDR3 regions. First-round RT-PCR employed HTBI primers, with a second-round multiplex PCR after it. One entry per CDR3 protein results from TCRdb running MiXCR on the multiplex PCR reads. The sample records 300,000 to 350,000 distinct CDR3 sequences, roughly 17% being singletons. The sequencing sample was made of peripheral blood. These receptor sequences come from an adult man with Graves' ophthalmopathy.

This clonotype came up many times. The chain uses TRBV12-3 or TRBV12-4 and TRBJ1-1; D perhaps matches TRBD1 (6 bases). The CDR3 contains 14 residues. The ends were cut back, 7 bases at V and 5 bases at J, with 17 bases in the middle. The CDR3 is CASTLLGQGTEAFF. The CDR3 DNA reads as TGTGCCAGCACCCTCCTAGGGCAGGGGACTGAAGCTTTCTTT.

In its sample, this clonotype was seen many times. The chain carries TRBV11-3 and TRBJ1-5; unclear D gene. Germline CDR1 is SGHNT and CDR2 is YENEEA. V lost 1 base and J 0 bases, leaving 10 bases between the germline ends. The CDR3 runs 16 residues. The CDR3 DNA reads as TGTGCCAGCAGCTTAGTGGCGGATTATAGCAATCAGCCCCAGCATTTT. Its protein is CASSLVADYSNQPQHF.

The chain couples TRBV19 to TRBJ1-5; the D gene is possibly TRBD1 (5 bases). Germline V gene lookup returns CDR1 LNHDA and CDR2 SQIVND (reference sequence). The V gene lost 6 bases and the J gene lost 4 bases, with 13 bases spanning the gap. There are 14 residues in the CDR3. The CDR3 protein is CASSLTAANQPQHF. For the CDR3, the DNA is TGTGCCAGTAGCCTGACAGCAGCTAATCAGCCCCAGCATTTT.

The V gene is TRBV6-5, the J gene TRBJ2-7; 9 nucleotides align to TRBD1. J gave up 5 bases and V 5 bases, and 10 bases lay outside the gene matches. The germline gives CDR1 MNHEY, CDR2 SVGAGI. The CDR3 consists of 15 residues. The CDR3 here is CASSHPGTGLHEQYF. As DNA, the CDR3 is TGTGCCAGCAGTCACCCCGGGACAGGGCTCCACGAGCAGTACTTC.

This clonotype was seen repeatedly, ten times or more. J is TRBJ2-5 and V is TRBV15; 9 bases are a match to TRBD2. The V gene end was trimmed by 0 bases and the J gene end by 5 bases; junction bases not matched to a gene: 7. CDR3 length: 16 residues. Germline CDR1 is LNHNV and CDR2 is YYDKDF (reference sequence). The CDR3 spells CATSREGLAGMETQYF. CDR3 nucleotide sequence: TGTGCCACCAGCAGAGAAGGGCTAGCGGGGATGGAGACCCAGTACTTC.

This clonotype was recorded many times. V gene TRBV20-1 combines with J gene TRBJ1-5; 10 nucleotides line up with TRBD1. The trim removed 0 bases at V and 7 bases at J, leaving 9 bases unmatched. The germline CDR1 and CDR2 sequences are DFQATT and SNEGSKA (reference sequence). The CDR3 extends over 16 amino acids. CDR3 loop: CSARDYVDRGHQPQHF. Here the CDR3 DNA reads TGCAGTGCTAGAGATTACGTAGACAGGGGGCACCAGCCCCAGCATTTT.

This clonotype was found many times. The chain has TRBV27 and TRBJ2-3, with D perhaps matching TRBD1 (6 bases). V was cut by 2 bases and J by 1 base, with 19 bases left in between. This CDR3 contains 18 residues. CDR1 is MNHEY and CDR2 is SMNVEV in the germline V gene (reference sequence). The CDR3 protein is CASSLNSWGTQGTDTQYF. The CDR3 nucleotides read TGTGCCAGCAGTTTAAATTCGTGGGGGACACAAGGCACAGATACGCAGTATTTT.

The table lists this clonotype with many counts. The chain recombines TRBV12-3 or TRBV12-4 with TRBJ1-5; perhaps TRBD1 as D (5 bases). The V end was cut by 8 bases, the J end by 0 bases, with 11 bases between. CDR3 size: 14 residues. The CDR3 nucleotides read TGTGCCAGCGGGGCGGGAGATAGCAATCAGCCCCAGCATTTT. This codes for CASGAGDSNQPQHF.

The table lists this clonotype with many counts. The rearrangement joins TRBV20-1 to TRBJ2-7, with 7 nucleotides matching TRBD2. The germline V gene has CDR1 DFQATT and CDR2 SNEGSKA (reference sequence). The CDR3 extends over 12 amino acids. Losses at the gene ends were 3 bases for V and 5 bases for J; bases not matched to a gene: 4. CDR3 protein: CSASLAGDEQYF. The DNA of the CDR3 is TGCAGTGCTAGTTTGGCGGGGGACGAGCAGTACTTC.

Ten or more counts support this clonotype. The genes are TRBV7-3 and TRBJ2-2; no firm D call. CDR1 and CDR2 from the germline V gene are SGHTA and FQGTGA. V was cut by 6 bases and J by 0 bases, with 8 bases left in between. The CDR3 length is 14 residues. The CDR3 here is CASSRDANTGELFF. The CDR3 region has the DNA TGTGCCAGCAGTAGAGACGCGAACACCGGGGAGCTGTTTTTT.

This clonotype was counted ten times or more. CDR3 nucleotide sequence: TGTGCCAGCAGGCAAGAGGACAGCCTCAATCAGCCCCAGCATTTT. It yields the protein CASRQEDSLNQPQHF. This sequence joins TRBV12-3 or TRBV12-4 and TRBJ1-5; maybe TRBD1 (6 bases). The CDR3 extends over 15 amino acids. Trimming stripped 6 bases from V and 3 bases from J, with 15 bases between.

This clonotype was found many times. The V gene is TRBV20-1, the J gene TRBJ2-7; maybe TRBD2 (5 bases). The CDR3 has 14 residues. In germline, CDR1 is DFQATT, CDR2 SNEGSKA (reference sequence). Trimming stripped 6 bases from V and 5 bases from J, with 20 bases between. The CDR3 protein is CSAPFVRGTNEQYF. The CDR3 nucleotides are TGCAGTGCCCCCTTCGTACGGGGTACCAACGAGCAGTACTTC.

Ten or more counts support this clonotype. The CDR3 loop reads CASSPESTNYGYTF. CDR3 coding DNA: TGCGCCAGCAGCCCTGAGTCTACTAACTATGGCTACACCTTC. V is TRBV5-1 and J is TRBJ1-2; D is undetermined. Germline CDR1 SGHRS, CDR2 YFSETQ. Trimming shortened V by 4 bases and J by 0 bases, and 10 bases separated the two germline ends. This CDR3 spans 14 amino acids.

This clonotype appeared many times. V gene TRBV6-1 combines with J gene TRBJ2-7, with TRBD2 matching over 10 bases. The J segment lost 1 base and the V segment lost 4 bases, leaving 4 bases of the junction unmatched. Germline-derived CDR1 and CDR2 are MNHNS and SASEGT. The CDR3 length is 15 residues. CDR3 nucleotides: TGTGCCAGCAGTGTGCAGACTAGCGGGTCCTACGAGCAGTACTTC. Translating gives CASSVQTSGSYEQYF.

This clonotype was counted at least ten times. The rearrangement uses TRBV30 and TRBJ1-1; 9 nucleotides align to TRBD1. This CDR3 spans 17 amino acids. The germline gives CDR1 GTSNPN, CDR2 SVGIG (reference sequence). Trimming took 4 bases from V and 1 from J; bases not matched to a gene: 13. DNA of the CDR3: TGTGCCTGGACCTCGCGGCCGGGACAGGGAAGGAACACTGAAGCTTTCTTT. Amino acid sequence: CAWTSRPGQGRNTEAFF.